The subject of this entry is one TCR beta chain. As yet, its antigen is unknown. Data came from immunoSEQ multiplex PCR; TCRdb stores just in-frame clones and leaves some out. Of about 62,000 clones in the sample, around 82% were seen once. The sample comes from a study of OX40 agonist ivuxolimab in advanced cancers. Study-level background: With a range of roughly 20 to 80, age averaged approximately 64 years, and roughly 80% were male. Points from the study as a whole: Partial responders treated at 0.1-3.0 mg/kg exhibited clonal expansion among the lowest measured. At doses 0.1 to 3.0 mg/kg, CD4+ and CD8+ clones expanded.

People who had autoimmune disease history or systemic immunosuppression were excluded. V trimming: 6 bases; J trimming: 8 bases; junction bases outside the gene matches: 8. This CDR3 region has 14 residues. The germline gives CDR1 MGHRA, CDR2 YSYEKL. This sample comprised CD4+ or CD8+ T cells sorted from blood, obtained in a trial of the OX40 agonist ivuxolimab. The chain joins TRBV4-1 to TRBJ2-1; 9 bases map to TRBD1. The clonotype comes from an adult with an advanced solid tumor such as melanoma, head and neck, liver or kidney cancer. Written as DNA, the CDR3 is TGCGCCAGCAGTCGGACAGGGGAGCATGATGAGCAGTTCTTC. It encodes CASSRTGEHDEQFF.